This T cell receptor (beta chain) was captured in a study of naive and memory T cell subsets. Two oligonucleotides, mixed equimolar, formed the beta constant-region primer covering TRBC1 and TRBC2. Nested alpha and beta constant-region primers with the SP2 primer drove four PCR rounds on ligated cDNA. An oligonucleotide with the SP2 primer and a 12-nucleotide UMI was ligated to the cDNA 3' end. One entry per CDR3 protein results from TCRdb running MiXCR on the UMI-ligation and nested PCR reads. This sample has roughly 130,000 distinct CDR3 sequences, with around a third found just once. In regard to this clonotype: What it recognizes is unknown.

Losses at the gene ends were 6 bases for V and 2 bases for J; bases not matched to a gene: 4. Germline CDR1 reads SNHLY; CDR2 reads FYNNEI. CDR3 length equals 14 residues. CD8 T cells were positively selected from what remained after CD4 positive selection. Whole-study results and caveats: Findings for naive and memory subsets could not be checked against ground truth. Between naive and memory subsets, TCR abundance power law exponents differed.

The sequenced sample was central memory CD4+ T cells from blood. The source of this sequence is a human donor in good health. V gene TRBV2 combines with J gene TRBJ1-5; 7 nucleotides line up with TRBD1. The CDR3 sequence is CASSHDRGNQPQHF. The CDR3 DNA reads TGTGCCAGCAGCCACGACAGGGGCAATCAGCCCCAGCATTTT. Combining the CDR3 with reference TRBV2 and TRBJ1-5 gives the whole variable domain EPEVTQTPSHQVTQMGQEVILRCVPISNHLYFYWYRQILGQKVEFLVSFYNNEISEKSEIFDDQFSVERPDGSNFTLKIRSTKLEDSAMYFCASSHDRGNQPQHFGDGTRLSIL.